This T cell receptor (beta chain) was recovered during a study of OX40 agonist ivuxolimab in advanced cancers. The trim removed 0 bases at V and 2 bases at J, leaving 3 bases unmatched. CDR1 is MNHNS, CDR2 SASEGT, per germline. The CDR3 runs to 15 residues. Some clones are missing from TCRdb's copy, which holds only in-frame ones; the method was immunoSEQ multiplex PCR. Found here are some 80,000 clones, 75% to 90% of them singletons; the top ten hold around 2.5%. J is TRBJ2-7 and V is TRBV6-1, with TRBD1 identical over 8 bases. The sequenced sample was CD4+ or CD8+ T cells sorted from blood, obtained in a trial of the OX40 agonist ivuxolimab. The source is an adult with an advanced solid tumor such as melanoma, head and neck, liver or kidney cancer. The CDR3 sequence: CASSEAGTGPYEQYF. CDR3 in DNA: TGTGCCAGCAGTGAAGCCGGGACAGGCCCCTACGAGCAGTACTTC.